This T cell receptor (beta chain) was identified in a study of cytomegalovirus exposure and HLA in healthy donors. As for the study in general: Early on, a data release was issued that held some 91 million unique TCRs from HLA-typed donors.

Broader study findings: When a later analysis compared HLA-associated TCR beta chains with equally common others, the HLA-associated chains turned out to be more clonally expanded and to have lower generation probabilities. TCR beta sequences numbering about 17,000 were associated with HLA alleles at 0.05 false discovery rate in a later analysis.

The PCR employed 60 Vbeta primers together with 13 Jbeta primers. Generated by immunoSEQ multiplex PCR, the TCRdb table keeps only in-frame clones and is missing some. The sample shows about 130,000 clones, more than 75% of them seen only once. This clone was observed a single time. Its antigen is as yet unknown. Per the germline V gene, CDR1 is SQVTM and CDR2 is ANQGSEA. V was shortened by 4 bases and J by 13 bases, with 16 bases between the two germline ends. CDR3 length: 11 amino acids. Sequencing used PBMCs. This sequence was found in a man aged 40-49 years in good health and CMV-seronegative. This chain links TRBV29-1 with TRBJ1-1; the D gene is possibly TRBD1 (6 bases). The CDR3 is CSVGRGGTVFF. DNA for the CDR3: TGCAGCGTTGGGAGGGGGGGGACGGTTTTCTTT.